This T cell receptor (beta chain) emerged from a study of blood T cell repertoires in COVID-19. Germline assignment: CDR1 KGHSH and CDR2 LQKENI. The CDR3 totals 13 residues. V was pared by 7 bases and J by 3 bases, with 3 bases of the junction left unmatched. Assay used: immunoSEQ multiplex PCR; TCRdb lists only in-frame clones, some missing. The table records fewer than 350,000 clones, 90% of them present only once. The J gene is TRBJ2-3, the V gene TRBV18, with 8 bases fitting TRBD1. Sequencing used PBMCs or T cells enriched from blood (not recorded which). This TCR came from a woman aged 18-29 years with acute COVID-19. CDR3 nucleotide sequence: TGTGCCAGCTTCGGACAGGGAACAGATACGCAGTATTTT. Amino acid sequence: CASFGQGTDTQYF.